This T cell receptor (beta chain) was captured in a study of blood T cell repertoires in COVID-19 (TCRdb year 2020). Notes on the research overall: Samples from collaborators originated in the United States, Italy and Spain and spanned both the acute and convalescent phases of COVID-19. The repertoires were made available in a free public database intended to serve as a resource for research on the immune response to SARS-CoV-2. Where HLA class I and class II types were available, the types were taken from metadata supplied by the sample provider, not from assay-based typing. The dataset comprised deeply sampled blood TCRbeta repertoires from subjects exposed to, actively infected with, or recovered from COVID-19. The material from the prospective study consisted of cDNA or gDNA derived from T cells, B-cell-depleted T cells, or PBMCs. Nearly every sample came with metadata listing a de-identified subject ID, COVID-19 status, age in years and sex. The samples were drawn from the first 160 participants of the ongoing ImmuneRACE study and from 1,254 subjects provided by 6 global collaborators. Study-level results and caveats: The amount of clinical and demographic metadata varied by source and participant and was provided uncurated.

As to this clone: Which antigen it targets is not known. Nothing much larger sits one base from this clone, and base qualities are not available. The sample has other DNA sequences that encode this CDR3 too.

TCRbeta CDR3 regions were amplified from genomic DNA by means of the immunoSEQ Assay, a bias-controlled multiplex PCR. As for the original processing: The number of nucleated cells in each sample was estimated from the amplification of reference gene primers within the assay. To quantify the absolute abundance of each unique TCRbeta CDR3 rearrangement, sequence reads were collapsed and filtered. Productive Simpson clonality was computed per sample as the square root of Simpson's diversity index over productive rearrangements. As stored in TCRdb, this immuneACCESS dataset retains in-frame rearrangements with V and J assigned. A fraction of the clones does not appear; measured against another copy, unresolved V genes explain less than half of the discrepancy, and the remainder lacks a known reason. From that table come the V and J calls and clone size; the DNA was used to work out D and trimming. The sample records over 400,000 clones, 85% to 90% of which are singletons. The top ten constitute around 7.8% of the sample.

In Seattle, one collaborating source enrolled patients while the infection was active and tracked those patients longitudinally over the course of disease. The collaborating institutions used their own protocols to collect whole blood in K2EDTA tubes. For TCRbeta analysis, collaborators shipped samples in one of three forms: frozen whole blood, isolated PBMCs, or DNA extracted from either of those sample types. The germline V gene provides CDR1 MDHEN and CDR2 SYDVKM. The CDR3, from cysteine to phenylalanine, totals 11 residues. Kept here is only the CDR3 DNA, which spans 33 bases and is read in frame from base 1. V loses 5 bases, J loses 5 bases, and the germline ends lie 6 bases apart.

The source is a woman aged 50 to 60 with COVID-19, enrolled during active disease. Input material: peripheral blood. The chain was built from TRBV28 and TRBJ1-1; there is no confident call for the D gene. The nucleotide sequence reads TGTGCCAGCAGTCTAAGTACTGAAGCTTTCTTT. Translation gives CASSLSTEAFF.